What follows is one T cell receptor (beta chain) and its context. Antigen: not known. Through a sample-barcoded 5' primer and a J-beta primer mix, a second PCR was run for about 6 to 11 cycles. From the 5' RACE reads, TCRdb called clonotypes with MiXCR, one entry per CDR3 protein. This table holds some 800,000 distinct CDR3 sequences, roughly 25% found once. This sample is part of a study of blood T cells in healthy people across ages. Each sample had at least 7 million PBMCs isolated. Study outcomes and limitations: Roughly linearly, TCR beta diversity per million T cells fell as age increased.

Separately, the same data were catalogued under a study of T cells of mothers and their children. As that study records: Nine systemically healthy Caucasian donors: three mothers, six children.

The TCR sequence derives from a boy between 10 and 17 years old in good health. Sequencing was done on a sample of blood.

The chain's CDR3 is CASTPDGGLYNEQFF. The DNA for the CDR3 is TGCGCCAGCACTCCCGACGGGGGTCTTTACAATGAGCAGTTCTTC. The chain uses TRBV4-3 and TRBJ2-1; perhaps TRBD2 as D (6 bases). CDR3 length: 15 residues. Germline lookup yields CDR1 LGHNA and CDR2 YSLEER. The V end was cut by 7 bases, the J end by 4 bases, with 17 bases between.